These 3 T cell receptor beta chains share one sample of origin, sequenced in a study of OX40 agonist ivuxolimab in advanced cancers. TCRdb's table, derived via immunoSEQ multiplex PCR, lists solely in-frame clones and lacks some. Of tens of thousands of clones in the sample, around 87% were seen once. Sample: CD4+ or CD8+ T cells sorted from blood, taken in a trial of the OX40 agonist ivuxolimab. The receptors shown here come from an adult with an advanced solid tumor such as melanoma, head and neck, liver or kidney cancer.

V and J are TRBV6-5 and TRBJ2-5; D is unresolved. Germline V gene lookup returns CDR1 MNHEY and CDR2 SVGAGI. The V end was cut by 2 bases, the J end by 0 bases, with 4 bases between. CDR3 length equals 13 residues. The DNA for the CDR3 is TGTGCCAGCAGTTACCAGTACCAAGAGACCCAGTACTTC. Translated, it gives CASSYQYQETQYF.

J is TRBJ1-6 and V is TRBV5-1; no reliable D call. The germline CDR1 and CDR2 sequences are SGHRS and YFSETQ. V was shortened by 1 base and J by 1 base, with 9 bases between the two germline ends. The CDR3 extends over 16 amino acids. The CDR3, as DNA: TGCGCCAGCAGCTTGAACGGGCGGTCCTATAATTCACCCCTCCACTTT. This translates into CASSLNGRSYNSPLHF.

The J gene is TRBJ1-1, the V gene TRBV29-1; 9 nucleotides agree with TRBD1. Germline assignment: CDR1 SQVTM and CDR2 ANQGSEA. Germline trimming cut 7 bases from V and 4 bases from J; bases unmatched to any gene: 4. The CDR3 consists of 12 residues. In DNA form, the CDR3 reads TGCAGCGGCAACAGGGGGCCCACTGAAGCTTTCTTT. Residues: CSGNRGPTEAFF.